A single sample is the source of the 21 T cell receptor beta chains below, sequenced in a study of blood T cells in healthy people across ages. Alongside a J-beta primer mix, a sample-barcoded 5' primer served in a second PCR lasting about 7 to 11 cycles. TCRdb recomputed calls from the 5' RACE reads with MiXCR, one row per CDR3 protein. The table has around 780,000 distinct CDR3 sequences, roughly 24% seen once. The data also belong to a second study, concerning T cells of mothers and their children.

Material: blood. The receptors here all came from a boy between 10 and 17 years old in good health.

The V and J genes are TRBV6-2 or TRBV6-3 and TRBJ2-7; no firm D call. CDR3 size: 13 residues. Per the germline V gene, CDR1 is MNHEY and CDR2 is SVGEGT. V was cut by 4 bases and J by 4 bases, with 11 bases left in between. The CDR3 reads CASSFKTGYEQYV. Written as DNA, the CDR3 is TGTGCCAGCAGTTTCAAAACTGGATACGAGCAGTACGTC.

The chain uses TRBV29-1 and TRBJ2-5; possibly TRBD1 or TRBD2 for D (6 bases each). Matching the DNA end better, TRBJ2-7 makes the J call doubtful. Per germline, CDR1 SQVTM and CDR2 ANQGSEA. The CDR3 runs to 12 residues. Written as DNA, the CDR3 is TGCAGCGCCGGGGGCCGGTCCTACGAGCAGTACTTC. Protein sequence: CSAGGRSYEQYF.

This clonotype has only a few counts. V usage is TRBV6-6 and J usage is TRBJ1-3, with D perhaps matching TRBD1 (5 bases). Germline values: CDR1 MNHNY, CDR2 SVGAGI (reference sequence). The CDR3 covers 16 residues. The V and J ends lost 6 bases and 0 bases respectively, with 15 bases between them. In DNA, the CDR3 is TGTGCCAGCAGAGTAGGGGACGCCGGCTCTGGAAACACCATATATTTT. Translated: CASRVGDAGSGNTIYF.

This clonotype has a count of ten or more. This chain connects TRBV5-1 to TRBJ2-1, with unresolved D. CDR1 and CDR2 from the germline V gene are SGHRS and YFSETQ. The CDR3 consists of 15 residues. V lost 0 bases and J lost 2, with 9 bases in between. The CDR3, as DNA: TGCGCCAGCAGCTTGGAAGGAACTACCTACAATGAGCAGTTCTTC. It codes for CASSLEGTTYNEQFF.

This sequence joins TRBV5-1 and TRBJ2-3; no clear D gene. The CDR3 is made up of 14 amino acids. The germline V gene encodes CDR1 SGHRS and CDR2 YFSETQ. Trimming shortened V by 5 bases and J by 0 bases, and 10 bases separated the two germline ends. CDR3 nucleotides: TGCGCCAGCAGGGGTGGAACTAGCACAGATACGCAGTATTTT. Translated: CASRGGTSTDTQYF.

This clonotype has more than one count but fewer than ten. This chain links TRBV20-1 with TRBJ2-7; a possible D gene is TRBD2 (6 bases). Germline lookup yields CDR1 DFQATT and CDR2 SNEGSKA (reference sequence). The CDR3 covers 14 residues. Trimming shortened V by 1 base and J by 3 bases, and 13 bases separated the two germline ends. The CDR3 sequence is CSARGAGGIYEQYF. CDR3 DNA sequence: TGCAGTGCTAGAGGTGCCGGGGGTATCTACGAGCAGTACTTC.

As concerns this clonotype: A much larger clone lies a single base off, so this may be a read error. The chain is built from TRBV6-1 and TRBJ2-5; 15 bases line up with TRBD2. This CDR3 has 17 amino acids. J lost 2 bases, V lost 4 bases, and 5 bases had no gene match. Germline assignment: CDR1 MNHNS and CDR2 SASEGT. CDR3 sequence reads: CASSGGTSGGSQETQYF. The CDR3 DNA is TGTGCCAGCAGTGGAGGGACTAGCGGGGGGAGTCAAGAGACCCAGTACTTC.

A few counts support this clonotype. This chain uses TRBV20-1 with TRBJ2-3; D not resolved. The CDR3 has 16 residues. Trimming stripped 1 base from V and 0 bases from J, with 14 bases between. Germline V gene data show CDR1 as DFQATT and CDR2 as SNEGSKA (reference sequence). CDR3 loop: CSARGGSRPSTDTQYF. CDR3 coding DNA: TGCAGTGCTAGAGGGGGTAGCCGGCCTAGCACAGATACGCAGTATTTT.

This CDR3 is CASRIGTVKTYEQYF. As DNA, the CDR3 is TGTGCCAGCAGAATAGGGACAGTCAAAACCTACGAGCAGTACTTC. The chain has TRBV6-5 and TRBJ2-7, with 7 bases fitting TRBD1. V was clipped by 6 bases and J by 2 bases; unmatched bases: 10. This CDR3 contains 15 residues. Germline values: CDR1 MNHEY, CDR2 SVGAGI.

The rearrangement joins TRBV2 to TRBJ2-5; the match to TRBD2 covers 11 bases. Losses at the gene ends were 1 base for V and 6 bases for J; bases not matched to a gene: 7. Germline CDR1 SNHLY, CDR2 FYNNEI. The CDR3 is 16 residues long. The CDR3 sequence: CASSEVSGGAGKTQYF. The CDR3, as DNA: TGTGCCAGCAGTGAAGTTAGCGGGGGGGCCGGAAAGACCCAGTACTTC.

This clonotype showed up just a few times. V is TRBV30 and J is TRBJ2-1; 7 bases align to TRBD1. The junction had 3 bases not matched to a gene; V was cut back by 0 bases and J by 10 bases. There are 12 residues in the CDR3. Germline loops: CDR1 GTSNPN, CDR2 SVGIG (reference sequence). The CDR3 DNA is TGTGCCTGGAGTGTAGTCAGGGGGGAGCAGTTCTTC. Residues: CAWSVVRGEQFF. The whole variable domain, remainder taken from reference TRBV30 and TRBJ2-1, is SQTIHQWPATLVQPVGSPLSLECTVEGTSNPNLYWYRQAAGRGLQLLFYSVGIGQISSEVPQNLSASRPQDRQFILSSKKLLLSDSGFYLCAWSVVRGEQFFGPGTRLTVL.

This clonotype was detected a few times. The rearrangement joins TRBV3-1 to TRBJ2-2; possibly TRBD1 for D (6 bases). CDR3 length equals 17 residues. Trimming left V 4 bases short and J 10 bases short, with 25 bases between. Germline V CDR1 and CDR2: LGHDT, YNNKEL (reference sequence). CDR3: CASSPGRGSLLRLELFF. In DNA form, the CDR3 reads TGTGCCAGCAGCCCGGGTAGGGGGTCCCTCCTAAGACTGGAGCTGTTTTTT.

The table lists this clonotype with a few counts. The chain recombines TRBV10-3 with TRBJ2-5, with 9 positions matching TRBD1. Unmatched junction bases numbered 3, after V lost 7 bases and J lost 3 bases. Germline values: CDR1 ENHRY, CDR2 SYGVKD. This CDR3 is built from 13 residues. The CDR3 DNA sequence: TGTGCCATCAAGGGACAGGGCGAAGAGACCCAGTACTTC. Translated: CAIKGQGEETQYF.

Comments on this clonotype: The germline gene is not matched at one end of the junction; a read error may be the cause. The chain is built from TRBV15 and TRBJ2-1; tentatively, D is TRBD2 (5 bases). This CDR3 is built from 16 residues. The V gene's germline CDR1 is LNHNV and CDR2 YYDKDF (reference sequence). The CDR3 is CATSGELATPYNEQFF. For the CDR3, the DNA is TGTGCCACCAGCGGAGAGCTAGCTACCCCCTACAATGAGCAGTTCTTC.

The genes are TRBV7-6 and TRBJ2-7; TRBD1 is a possible D gene (6 bases). From germline, CDR1 is SGHVS and CDR2 FNYEAQ. Between the trimmed V and J ends, which lost 0 bases and 2 bases, there was a span of 11 bases. The CDR3 has 15 residues. Written as DNA, the CDR3 is TGTGCCAGCAGCTTAGCACAGGGCGTCACCTACGAGCAGTACTTC. This translates into CASSLAQGVTYEQYF.

The gene calls are TRBV10-3 and TRBJ2-3; TRBD2 matches 14 bases. CDR1 is ENHRY and CDR2 is SYGVKD in the germline V gene. Trimming took 3 bases from V and 0 from J; bases not matched to a gene: 2. The CDR3 contains 17 residues. The CDR3 sequence is CAISDWTSGGSTDTQYF. In DNA, the CDR3 is TGTGCCATCAGTGATTGGACTAGCGGGGGGAGCACAGATACGCAGTATTTT.

V gene TRBV20-1 combines with J gene TRBJ2-5, with D possibly being TRBD1 or TRBD2 (5 bases each). Gene TRBJ2-1 matches the end of the DNA better, so the J call may be wrong. Germline assignment: CDR1 DFQATT and CDR2 SNEGSKA (reference sequence). CDR3 length equals 16 residues. CDR3 in DNA: TGCAGTGCTACAACTCCCGCCGGGACCCTCGTGGGTGAGCAGTTCTTC. Translated, it gives CSATTPAGTLVGEQFF.

The chain uses TRBV5-1 and TRBJ1-5, with D maybe TRBD1 (6 bases). Germline lookup yields CDR1 SGHRS and CDR2 YFSETQ. The CDR3 consists of 17 residues. V was cut by 3 bases and J by 4 bases, with 20 bases left in between. The CDR3 DNA follows: TGCGCCAGCAGCTCACGGTTTGCTGGGGGGGCAAATCAGCCCCAGCATTTT. Protein product: CASSSRFAGGANQPQHF. The variable domain in full, completed from reference TRBV5-1 and TRBJ1-5, reads KAGVTQTPRYLIKTRGQQVTLSCSPISGHRSVSWYQQTPGQGLQFLFEYFSETQRNKGNFPGRFSGRQFSNSRSEMNVSTLELGDSALYLCASSSRFAGGANQPQHFGDGTRLSIL.

The CDR3: CASSPYSQGFQETQYF. Here the CDR3 DNA reads TGTGCCAGCAGCCCGTACAGTCAGGGTTTCCAAGAGACCCAGTACTTC. This chain links TRBV7-6 with TRBJ2-5, with D tentatively TRBD1 (5 bases). In germline, CDR1 is SGHVS, CDR2 FNYEAQ. This CDR3 has 16 residues. V dropped 5 bases and J dropped 1 base, with 17 bases sitting between them.

The chain is built from TRBV7-2 and TRBJ2-1; no firm D call. The DNA end is more similar to TRBJ2-7, so the J call may be wrong. The length of the CDR3 is 11 residues. CDR1 SGHTA and CDR2 FQGNSA come from the germline V gene. As DNA, the CDR3 is TGTGCCAGCAGCTTATTGTCCGAGCAGTACGTC. Translated, it gives CASSLLSEQYV.

The chain links TRBV4-1 to TRBJ2-5; unclear D gene. The DNA end is a closer match to TRBJ2-7, so the J assignment may be wrong. This CDR3 region has 17 residues. From germline, CDR1 is MGHRA and CDR2 YSYEKL. For the CDR3, the DNA is TGCGCCAGCAGCCAAGAGGCCCCCCTTCCTTCCCCTTACGAGCAGTACTTC. Its protein is CASSQEAPLPSPYEQYF.